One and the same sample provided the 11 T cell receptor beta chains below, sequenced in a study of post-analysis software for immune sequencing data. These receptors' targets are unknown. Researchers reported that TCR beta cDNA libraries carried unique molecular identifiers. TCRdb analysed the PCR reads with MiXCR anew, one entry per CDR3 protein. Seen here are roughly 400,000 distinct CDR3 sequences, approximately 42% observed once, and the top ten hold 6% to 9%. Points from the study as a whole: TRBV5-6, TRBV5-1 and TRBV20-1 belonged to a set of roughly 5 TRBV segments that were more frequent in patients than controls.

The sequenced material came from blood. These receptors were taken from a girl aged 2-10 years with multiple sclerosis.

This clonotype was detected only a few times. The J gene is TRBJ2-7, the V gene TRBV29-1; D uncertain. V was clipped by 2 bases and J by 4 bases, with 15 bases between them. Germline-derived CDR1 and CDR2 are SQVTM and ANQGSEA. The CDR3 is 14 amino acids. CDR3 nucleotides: TGCAGCGTTGAATTGGGCCTCATGAATTACGAGCAGTACTTC. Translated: CSVELGLMNYEQYF.

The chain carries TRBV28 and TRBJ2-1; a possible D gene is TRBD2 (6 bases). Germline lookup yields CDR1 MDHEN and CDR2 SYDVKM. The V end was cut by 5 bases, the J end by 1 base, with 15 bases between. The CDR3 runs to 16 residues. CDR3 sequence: CASSLPGAGSYNEQFF. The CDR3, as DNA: TGTGCCAGCAGTCTTCCCGGGGCGGGGTCCTACAATGAGCAGTTCTTC.

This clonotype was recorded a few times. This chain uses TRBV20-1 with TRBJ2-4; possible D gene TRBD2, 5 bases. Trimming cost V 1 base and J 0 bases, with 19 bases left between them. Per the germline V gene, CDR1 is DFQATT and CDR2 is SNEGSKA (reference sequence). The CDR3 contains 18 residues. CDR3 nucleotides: TGCAGTGCTAGAGGAGGCAGCGAGGGTTTATTAGCCAAAAACATTCAGTACTTC. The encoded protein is CSARGGSEGLLAKNIQYF.

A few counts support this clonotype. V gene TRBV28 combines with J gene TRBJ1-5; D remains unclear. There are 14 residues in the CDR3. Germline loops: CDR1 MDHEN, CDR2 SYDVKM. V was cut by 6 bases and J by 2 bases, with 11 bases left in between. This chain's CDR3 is CASRAGRGNQPQHF. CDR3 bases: TGTGCCAGCAGAGCCGGTAGGGGCAATCAGCCCCAGCATTTT.

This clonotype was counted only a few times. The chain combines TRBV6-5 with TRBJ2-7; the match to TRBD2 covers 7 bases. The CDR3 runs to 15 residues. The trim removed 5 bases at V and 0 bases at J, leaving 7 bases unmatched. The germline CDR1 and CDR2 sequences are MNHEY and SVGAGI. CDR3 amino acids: CASSKRGDPSYEQYF. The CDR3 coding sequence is TGTGCCAGCAGTAAACGGGGGGACCCCTCCTACGAGCAGTACTTC.

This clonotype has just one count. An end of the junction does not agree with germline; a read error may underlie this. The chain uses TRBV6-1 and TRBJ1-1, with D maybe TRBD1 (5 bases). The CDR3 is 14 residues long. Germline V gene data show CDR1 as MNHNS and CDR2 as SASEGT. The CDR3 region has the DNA TGTGCCAGCAGTGAACCTTGGGGGAACACTGAAGCCTTCTTT. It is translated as CASSEPWGNTEAFF.

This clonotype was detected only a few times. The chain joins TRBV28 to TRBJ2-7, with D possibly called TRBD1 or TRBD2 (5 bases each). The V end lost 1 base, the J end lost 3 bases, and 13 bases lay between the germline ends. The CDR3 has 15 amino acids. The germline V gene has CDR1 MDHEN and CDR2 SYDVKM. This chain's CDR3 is CASSLLGRGGYEQYF. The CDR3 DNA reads TGTGCCAGCAGTTTATTAGGGCGTGGGGGCTACGAGCAGTACTTC.

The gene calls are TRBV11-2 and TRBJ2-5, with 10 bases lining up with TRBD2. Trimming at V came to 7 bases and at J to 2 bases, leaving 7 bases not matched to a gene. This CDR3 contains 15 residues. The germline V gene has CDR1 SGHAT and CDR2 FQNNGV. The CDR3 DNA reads TGTGCCAGCAAAAGAGCGGGGGGGAGACAAGAGACCCAGTACTTC. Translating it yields CASKRAGGRQETQYF.

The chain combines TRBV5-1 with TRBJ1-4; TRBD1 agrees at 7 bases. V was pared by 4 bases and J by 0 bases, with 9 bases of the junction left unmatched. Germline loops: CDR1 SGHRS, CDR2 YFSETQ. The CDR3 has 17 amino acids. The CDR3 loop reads CASSARTGGPTNEKLFF. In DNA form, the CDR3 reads TGCGCCAGCAGCGCAAGGACAGGAGGCCCAACTAATGAAAAACTGTTTTTT.

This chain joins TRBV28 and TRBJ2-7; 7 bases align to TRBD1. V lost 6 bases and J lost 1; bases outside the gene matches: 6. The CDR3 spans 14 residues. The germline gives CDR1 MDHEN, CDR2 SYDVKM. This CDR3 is CASRSQGSSYEQYF. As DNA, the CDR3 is TGTGCCAGCAGGTCACAGGGGTCGTCCTACGAGCAGTACTTC.

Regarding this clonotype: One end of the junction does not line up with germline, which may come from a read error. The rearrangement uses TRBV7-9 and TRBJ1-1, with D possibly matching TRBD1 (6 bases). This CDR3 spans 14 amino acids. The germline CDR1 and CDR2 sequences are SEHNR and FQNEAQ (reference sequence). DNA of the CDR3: TGTTCCAGCAGTTTACAGGGAAGGAACACTGAAGCTTTCTTT. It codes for CSSSLQGRNTEAFF.